This TCR beta chain appears in the sequencing data of a study of shared clonotypes between healthy human individuals. At the level of the study: Three men and a couple of women, aged 18 to 49, were donors.

CDR1 MDHEN and CDR2 SYDVKM come from the germline V gene. This CDR3 spans 14 amino acids. V lost 7 bases and J lost 7, with 19 bases in between. Naive CD8 cells were CD45RO-negative, positively selected for CCR7, excluding terminally differentiated effector memory CD45RA+ cells. Every subset had its genomic DNA shared out evenly among several immunoSEQ plates. Clones were read by immunoSEQ multiplex PCR, and TCRdb kept only the in-frame ones, dropping some. The data contain millions of clones, approximately 94% of them seen just once; the ten biggest clones take up roughly 1%. General study results and limits: Only blood was sampled; tissue repertoires likely differ. Naive subsets typically showed greater estimated richness than memory subsets.

Only one count was recorded for this clone. The antigen is undetermined. The J gene is TRBJ1-2, the V gene TRBV28; D gene ambiguous. This clonotype originated in a man aged 18 to 29 in good health. The specimen sequenced was naive CD8+ T cells sorted from blood. CDR3 amino acids: CASTTGPGGLGYTF. The CDR3 DNA reads as TGTGCCAGCACCACGGGCCCCGGAGGGCTTGGCTACACCTTC.